A single sample is the source of the 2 T cell receptor beta chains below, sequenced in a study of spatial heterogeneity in lung cancer. TCRdb used MiXCR to reprocess the 5' RACE reads, holding one entry per CDR3 protein. In the table there are some 11,000 distinct CDR3 sequences, roughly 3.5% of which are singletons. Indicated time point: sample taken at primary tumor resection. Specimen: PBMCs, collected at surgery. These receptor sequences come from a female donor with early-stage non-small cell lung cancer.

This clonotype was counted ten times or more. The rearrangement uses TRBV24-1 and TRBJ2-3, with 8 bases fitting TRBD1. Germline CDR1 is KGHDR and CDR2 is SFDVKD. V was pared by 4 bases and J by 1 base, with 9 bases of the junction left unmatched. The CDR3 has 17 amino acids. This chain's CDR3 is CATSDGNRGSRTDTQYF. The CDR3 DNA sequence: TGTGCCACCAGTGACGGGAACAGGGGGTCTCGCACAGATACGCAGTATTTT.

In this sample, this clonotype turned up many times. The rearrangement links TRBV12-3 or TRBV12-4 to TRBJ2-7; 9 bases fit TRBD1. This CDR3 is built from 16 residues. V lost 3 bases to trimming and J lost 3 bases; unmatched junction nucleotides: 9. In DNA, the CDR3 is TGTGCCAGCAGTTTCCTCGGGACAGGGACTATCTACGAGCAGTACTTC. Its translation is CASSFLGTGTIYEQYF.